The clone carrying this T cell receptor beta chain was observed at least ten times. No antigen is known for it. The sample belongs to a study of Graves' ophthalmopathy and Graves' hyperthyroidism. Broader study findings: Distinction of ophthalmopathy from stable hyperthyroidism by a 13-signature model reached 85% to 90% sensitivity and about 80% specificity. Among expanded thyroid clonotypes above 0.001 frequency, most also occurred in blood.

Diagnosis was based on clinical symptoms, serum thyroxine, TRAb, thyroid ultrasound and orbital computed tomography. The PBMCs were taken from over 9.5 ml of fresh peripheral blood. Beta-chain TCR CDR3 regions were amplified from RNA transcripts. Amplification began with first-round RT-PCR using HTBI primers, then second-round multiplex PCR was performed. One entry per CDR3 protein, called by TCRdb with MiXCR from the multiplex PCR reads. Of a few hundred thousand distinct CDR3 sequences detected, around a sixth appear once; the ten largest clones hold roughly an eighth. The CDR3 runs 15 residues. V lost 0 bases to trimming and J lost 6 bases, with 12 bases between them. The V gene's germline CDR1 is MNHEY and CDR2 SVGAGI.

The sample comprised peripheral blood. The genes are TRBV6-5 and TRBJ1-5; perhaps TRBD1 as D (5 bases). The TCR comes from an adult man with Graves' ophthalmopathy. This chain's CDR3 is CASSYSGAWGQPQHF. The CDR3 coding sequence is TGTGCCAGCAGTTACTCCGGGGCTTGGGGTCAGCCCCAGCATTTT.